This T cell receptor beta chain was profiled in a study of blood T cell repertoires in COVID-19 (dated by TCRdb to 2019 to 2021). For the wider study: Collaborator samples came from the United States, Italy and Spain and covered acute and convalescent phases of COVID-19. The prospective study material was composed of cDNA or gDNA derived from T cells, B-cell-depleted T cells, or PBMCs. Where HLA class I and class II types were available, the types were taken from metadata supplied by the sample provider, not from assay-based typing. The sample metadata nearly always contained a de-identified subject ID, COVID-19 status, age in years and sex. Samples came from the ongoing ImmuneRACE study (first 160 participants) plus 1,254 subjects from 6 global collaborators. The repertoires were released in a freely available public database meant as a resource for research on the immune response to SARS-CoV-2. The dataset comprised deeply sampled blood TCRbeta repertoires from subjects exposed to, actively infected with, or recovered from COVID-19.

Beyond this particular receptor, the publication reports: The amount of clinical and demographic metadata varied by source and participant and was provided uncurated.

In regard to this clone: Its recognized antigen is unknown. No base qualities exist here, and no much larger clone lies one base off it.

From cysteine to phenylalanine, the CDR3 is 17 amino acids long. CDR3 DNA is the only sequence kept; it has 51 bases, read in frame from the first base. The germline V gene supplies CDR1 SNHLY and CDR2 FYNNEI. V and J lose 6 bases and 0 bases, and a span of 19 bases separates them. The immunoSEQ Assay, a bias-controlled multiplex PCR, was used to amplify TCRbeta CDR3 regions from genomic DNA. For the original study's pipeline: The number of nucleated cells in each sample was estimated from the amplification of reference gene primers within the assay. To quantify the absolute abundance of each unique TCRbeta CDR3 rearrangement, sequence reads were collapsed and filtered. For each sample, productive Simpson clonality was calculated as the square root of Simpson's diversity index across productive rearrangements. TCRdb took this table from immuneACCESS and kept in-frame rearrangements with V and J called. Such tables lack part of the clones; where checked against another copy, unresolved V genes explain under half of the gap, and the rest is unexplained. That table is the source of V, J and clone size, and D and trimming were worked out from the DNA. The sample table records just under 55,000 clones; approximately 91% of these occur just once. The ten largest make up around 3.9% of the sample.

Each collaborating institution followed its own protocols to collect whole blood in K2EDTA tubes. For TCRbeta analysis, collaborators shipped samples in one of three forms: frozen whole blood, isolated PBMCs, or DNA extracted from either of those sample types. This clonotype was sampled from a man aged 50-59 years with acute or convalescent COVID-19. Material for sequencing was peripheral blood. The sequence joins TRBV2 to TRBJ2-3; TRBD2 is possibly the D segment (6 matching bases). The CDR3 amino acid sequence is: CASSPREESASTDTQYF. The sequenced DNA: TGTGCCAGCAGCCCGAGGGAGGAAAGCGCCAGCACAGATACGCAGTATTTT.